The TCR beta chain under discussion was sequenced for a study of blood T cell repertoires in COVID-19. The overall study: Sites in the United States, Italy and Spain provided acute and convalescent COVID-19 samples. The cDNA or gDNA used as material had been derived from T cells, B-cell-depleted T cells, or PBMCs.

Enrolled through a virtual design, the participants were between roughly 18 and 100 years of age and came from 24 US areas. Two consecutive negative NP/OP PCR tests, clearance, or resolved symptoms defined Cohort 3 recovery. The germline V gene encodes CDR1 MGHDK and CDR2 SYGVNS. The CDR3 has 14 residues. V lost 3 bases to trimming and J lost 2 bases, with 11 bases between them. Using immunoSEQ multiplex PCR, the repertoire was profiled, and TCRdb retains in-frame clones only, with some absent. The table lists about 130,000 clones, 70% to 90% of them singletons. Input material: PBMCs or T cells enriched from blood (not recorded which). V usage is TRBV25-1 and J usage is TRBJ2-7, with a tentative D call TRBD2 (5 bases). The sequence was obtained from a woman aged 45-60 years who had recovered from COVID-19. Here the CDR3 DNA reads TGTGCCAGCAGTGATTACCCGGAGGCCTACGAGCAGTACTTC. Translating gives CASSDYPEAYEQYF.